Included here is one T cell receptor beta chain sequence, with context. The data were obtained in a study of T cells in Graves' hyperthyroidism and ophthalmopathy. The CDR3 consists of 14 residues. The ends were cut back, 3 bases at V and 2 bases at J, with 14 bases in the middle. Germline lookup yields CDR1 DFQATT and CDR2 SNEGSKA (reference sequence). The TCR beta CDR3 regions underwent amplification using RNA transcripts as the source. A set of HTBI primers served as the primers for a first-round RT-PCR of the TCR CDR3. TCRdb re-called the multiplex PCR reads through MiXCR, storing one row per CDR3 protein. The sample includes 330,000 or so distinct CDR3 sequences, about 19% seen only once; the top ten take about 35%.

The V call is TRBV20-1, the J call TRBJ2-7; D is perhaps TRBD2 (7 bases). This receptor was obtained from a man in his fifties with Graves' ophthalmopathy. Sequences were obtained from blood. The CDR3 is CSASRGRGTYEQYF. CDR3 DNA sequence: TGCAGTGCTAGTCGGGGGAGGGGGACCTACGAGCAGTACTTC.